These T cell receptor beta chains were read from a single sample in a study of control samples from healthy donors and cancer patients. The data were produced by immunoSEQ multiplex PCR, yet TCRdb's version contains in-frame clones alone and is incomplete. Of about 410,000 clones listed, around 90% are singletons. The sequenced sample consisted of PBMCs. The receptors originated from a man aged 35 to 55 with head and neck cancer. CDR3s include the opening cysteine and the closing phenylalanine or tryptophan. A D gene is named only where the DNA matches it firmly. Rows may omit the clone size; those that give it use once, few, many or a size class.

CDR3aa,CDR3nt,abundance,j_gene,d_gene,v_gene
CASSFRGPNEQFF,TGCGCCAGCAGCTTTCGGGGCCCCAATGAGCAGTTCTTC,NA,TRBJ2-1,NA,TRBV5-1
CAWSIPGTLSYEQYF,TGTGCCTGGAGTATCCCCGGGACACTCTCCTACGAGCAGTACTTC,once,TRBJ2-7,NA,TRBV30
CASSVTGYGEQYF,TGTGCCAGCAGCGTAACCGGCTATGGCGAGCAGTACTTC,NA,TRBJ2-7,NA,TRBV11-2
CASSEGLATSYEQYF,TGCGCCAGCAGTGAAGGTCTCGCTACCTCCTACGAGCAGTACTTC,NA,TRBJ2-7,NA,TRBV10-1
CASSSGQGYGYTF,TGTGCCAGCAGTTCGGGACAGGGATATGGCTACACCTTC,NA,TRBJ1-2,TRBD1,TRBV7-3
CASSLVPSNSNQPQHF,TGTGCCAGCAGCTTGGTTCCCAGCAATAGCAATCAGCCCCAGCATTTT,NA,TRBJ1-5,NA,TRBV5-5
CASRLELKGQGFDTGELFF,TGTGCAAGTCGCTTAGAACTAAAGGGACAGGGGTTCGACACCGGGGAGCTGTTTTTT,NA,TRBJ2-2,NA,TRBV12-2
CASSQPLNEQFF,TGTGCCAGCAGTCAGCCCCTAAATGAGCAGTTCTTC,once,TRBJ2-1,NA,TRBV3-1/TRBV3-2
CASSLLGQGTF,TGTGCCAGCAGTCTCCTTGGACAGGGAACCTTC,NA,TRBJ1-2,TRBD1,TRBV6-5
CASSEARRDGDNEQFF,TGTGCCAGCAGTGAAGCGCGGCGAGATGGGGACAATGAGCAGTTCTTC,NA,TRBJ2-1,NA,TRBV2
CASSPPGEQFF,TGTGCCAGCAGCCCACCGGGAGAGCAGTTCTTC,NA,TRBJ2-1,NA,TRBV7-2
CASSPTKGLYNSPLHF,TGTGCCAGCAGTCCAACGAAGGGCCTTTATAATTCACCCCTCCACTTT,once,TRBJ1-6,NA,TRBV11-2
CASGLVVAGGDEQYF,TGTGCTAGTGGTTTGGTTGTGGCAGGTGGAGACGAGCAGTACTTC,NA,TRBJ2-7,NA,TRBV12-5
CASSPGTGSTEAFF,TGTGCCAGCAGCCCCGGGACAGGGTCCACTGAAGCTTTCTTT,NA,TRBJ1-1,TRBD1,TRBV7-9
CASRENGGSYNSPLHF,TGCGCCAGCAGGGAAAACGGGGGGTCCTATAATTCACCCCTCCACTTT,NA,TRBJ1-6,NA,TRBV5-1
CASSLDGAGANVLTF,TGCGCCAGCAGCTTGGACGGGGCTGGGGCCAACGTCCTGACTTTC,NA,TRBJ2-6,NA,TRBV5-1
CASSLDLIDRVDIQYF,TGCGCCAGCAGCTTGGACCTTATTGACAGGGTTGACATTCAGTACTTC,once,TRBJ2-4,TRBD1,TRBV5-1
CASSQAGQLEAFF,TGTGCCAGCAGCCAAGCGGGACAGCTTGAAGCTTTCTTT,NA,TRBJ1-1,TRBD1,TRBV14
CASSLTAGGYTEAFF,TGTGCCAGCAGCTTAACAGCAGGGGGCTACACTGAAGCTTTCTTT,NA,TRBJ1-1,TRBD1,TRBV7-3
CASSLRGTGREIFSDTQYF,TGCGCCAGCAGCTTGAGGGGGACAGGGAGGGAAATTTTCTCAGATACGCAGTATTTT,NA,TRBJ2-3,TRBD1,TRBV5-1
CASIQLAGGPSSYNEQFF,TGTGCCAGCATCCAACTAGCGGGGGGGCCGAGCTCCTACAATGAGCAGTTCTTC,NA,TRBJ2-1,TRBD2,TRBV28
CASSLREGSYNEQFF,TGTGCCAGCAGCCTTCGGGAGGGCTCCTACAATGAGCAGTTCTTC,NA,TRBJ2-1,TRBD2,TRBV28
CSVHRDRDQNGYTF,TGCAGCGTCCATCGCGACAGGGATCAGAATGGCTACACCTTC,NA,TRBJ1-2,TRBD1,TRBV29-1
CASSEGRGYEQYF,TGCGCCAGCAGTGAGGGCAGGGGCTACGAGCAGTACTTC,NA,TRBJ2-7,NA,TRBV10-2
CASSPLTGNNSPLHF,TGTGCCAGCAGCCCCCTGACAGGCAACAATTCACCCCTCCACTTT,NA,TRBJ1-6,NA,TRBV2
CASSQSGVSGNTIYF,TGTGCCAGCAGCCAATCTGGGGTGTCTGGAAACACCATATATTTT,NA,TRBJ1-3,NA,TRBV14
CASSEMYRMNTEAFF,TGTGCCAGCAGTGAAATGTACAGGATGAACACTGAAGCTTTCTTT,NA,TRBJ1-1,NA,TRBV2
CASSYGQGQETQYF,TGCGCCAGCAGCTACGGACAGGGCCAAGAGACCCAGTACTTC,NA,TRBJ2-5,TRBD1,TRBV5-1
CASRVQGSNQPQHF,TGTGCCAGCAGGGTACAGGGGAGCAATCAGCCCCAGCATTTT,NA,TRBJ1-5,TRBD1,TRBV28